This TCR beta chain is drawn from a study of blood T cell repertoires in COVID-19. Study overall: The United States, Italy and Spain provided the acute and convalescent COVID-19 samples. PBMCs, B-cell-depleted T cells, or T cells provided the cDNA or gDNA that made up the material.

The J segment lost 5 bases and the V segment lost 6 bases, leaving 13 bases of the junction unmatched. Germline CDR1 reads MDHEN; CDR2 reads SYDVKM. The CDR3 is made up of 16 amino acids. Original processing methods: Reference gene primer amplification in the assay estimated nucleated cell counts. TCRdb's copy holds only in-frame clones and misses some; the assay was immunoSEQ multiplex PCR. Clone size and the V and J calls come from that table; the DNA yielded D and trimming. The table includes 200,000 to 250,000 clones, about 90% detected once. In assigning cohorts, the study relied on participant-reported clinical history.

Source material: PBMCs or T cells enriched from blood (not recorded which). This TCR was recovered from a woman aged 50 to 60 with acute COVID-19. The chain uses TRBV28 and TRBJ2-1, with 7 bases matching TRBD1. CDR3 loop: CASSQGRDRGNNEQFF. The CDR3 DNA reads TGTGCCAGCAGCCAAGGTAGGGACAGAGGGAACAATGAGCAGTTCTTC.